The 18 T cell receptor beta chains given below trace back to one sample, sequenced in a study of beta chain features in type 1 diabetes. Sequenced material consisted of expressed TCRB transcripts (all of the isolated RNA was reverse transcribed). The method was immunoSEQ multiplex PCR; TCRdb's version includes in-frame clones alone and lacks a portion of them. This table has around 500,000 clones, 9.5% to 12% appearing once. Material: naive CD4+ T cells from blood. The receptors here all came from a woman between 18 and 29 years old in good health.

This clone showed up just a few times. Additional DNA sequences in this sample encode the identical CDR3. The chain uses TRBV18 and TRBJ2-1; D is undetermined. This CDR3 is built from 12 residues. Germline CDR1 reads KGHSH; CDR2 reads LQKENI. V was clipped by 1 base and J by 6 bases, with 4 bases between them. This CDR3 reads CASSPQGNEQFF. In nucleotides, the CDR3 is TGTGCCAGCTCACCACAGGGCAATGAGCAGTTCTTC.

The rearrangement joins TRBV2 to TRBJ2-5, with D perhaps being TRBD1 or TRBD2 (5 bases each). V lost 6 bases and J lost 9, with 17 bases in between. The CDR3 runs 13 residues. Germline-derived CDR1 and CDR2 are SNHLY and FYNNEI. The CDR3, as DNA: TGTGCCAGCAGAGGTCAGGGCCCGGAGGCCCAGTACTTC. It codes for CASRGQGPEAQYF.

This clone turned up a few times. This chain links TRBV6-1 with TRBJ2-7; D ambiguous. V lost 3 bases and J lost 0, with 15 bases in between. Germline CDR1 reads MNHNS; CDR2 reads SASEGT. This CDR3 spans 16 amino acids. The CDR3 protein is CASSDPTSWVSYEQYF. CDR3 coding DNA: TGTGCCAGCAGTGATCCAACATCTTGGGTCTCCTACGAGCAGTACTTC.

The chain's CDR3 is CASSPLSWVAQETQYF. For the CDR3, the DNA is TGTGCCAGCAGTCCCCTCAGTTGGGTGGCCCAAGAGACCCAGTACTTC. V and J are TRBV25-1 and TRBJ2-5, with unresolved D. Germline-derived CDR1 and CDR2 are MGHDK and SYGVNS. With 5 bases removed from V and 1 base from J, the gap between germline ends came to 17 bases. The CDR3 spans 16 residues.

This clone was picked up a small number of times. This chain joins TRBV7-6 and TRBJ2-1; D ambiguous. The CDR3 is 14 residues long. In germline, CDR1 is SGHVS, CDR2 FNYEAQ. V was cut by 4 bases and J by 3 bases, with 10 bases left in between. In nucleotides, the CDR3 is TGTGCCAGCAGCTCACGACGGAGCTACAATGAGCAGTTCTTC. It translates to CASSSRRSYNEQFF.

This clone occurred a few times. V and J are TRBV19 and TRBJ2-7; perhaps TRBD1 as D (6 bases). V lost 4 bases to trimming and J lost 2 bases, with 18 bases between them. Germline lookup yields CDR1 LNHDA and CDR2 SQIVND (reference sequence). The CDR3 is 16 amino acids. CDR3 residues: CASSNLPGQGAYEQYF. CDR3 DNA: TGTGCCAGTAGTAACCTACCGGGACAAGGGGCCTACGAGCAGTACTTC.

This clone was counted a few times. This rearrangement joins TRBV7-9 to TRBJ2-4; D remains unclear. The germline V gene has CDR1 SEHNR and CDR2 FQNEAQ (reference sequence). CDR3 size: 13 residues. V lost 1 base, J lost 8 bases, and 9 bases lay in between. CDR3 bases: TGTGCCAGCAGCTTAGGAACGGCCGACATTCAGTACTTC. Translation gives CASSLGTADIQYF.

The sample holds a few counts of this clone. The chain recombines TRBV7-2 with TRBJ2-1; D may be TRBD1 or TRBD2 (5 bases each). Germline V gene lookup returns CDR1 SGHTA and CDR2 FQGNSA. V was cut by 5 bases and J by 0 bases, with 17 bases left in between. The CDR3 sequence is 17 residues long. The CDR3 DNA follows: TGTGCCAGCAGCCGACAAACGGGGACCAGCTCCTACAATGAGCAGTTCTTC. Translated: CASSRQTGTSSYNEQFF.

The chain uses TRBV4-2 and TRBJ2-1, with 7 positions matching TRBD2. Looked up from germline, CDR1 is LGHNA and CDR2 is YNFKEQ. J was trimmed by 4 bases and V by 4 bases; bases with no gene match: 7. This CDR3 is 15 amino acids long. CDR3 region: CASSRERDPYNEQFF. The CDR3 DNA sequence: TGTGCCAGCAGCCGAGAGCGGGACCCTTACAATGAGCAGTTCTTC.

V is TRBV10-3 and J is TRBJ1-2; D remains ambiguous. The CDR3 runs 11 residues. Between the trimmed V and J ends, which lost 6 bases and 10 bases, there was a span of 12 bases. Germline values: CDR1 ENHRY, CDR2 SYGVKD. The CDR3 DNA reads TGTGCCATCAGATTCGGGGAAACCTACACCTTC. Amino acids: CAIRFGETYTF.

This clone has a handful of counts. The CDR3 reads CASRFIAGRGDTQYF. CDR3 coding DNA: TGTGCCAGCAGATTCATAGCGGGGAGGGGAGATACGCAGTATTTT. This chain links TRBV27 with TRBJ2-3, with 8 bases fitting TRBD2. CDR1 is MNHEY and CDR2 is SMNVEV in the germline V gene (reference sequence). The V segment lost 6 bases and the J segment 5 bases; nucleotides outside the gene matches: 10. The CDR3 loop spans 15 amino acids.

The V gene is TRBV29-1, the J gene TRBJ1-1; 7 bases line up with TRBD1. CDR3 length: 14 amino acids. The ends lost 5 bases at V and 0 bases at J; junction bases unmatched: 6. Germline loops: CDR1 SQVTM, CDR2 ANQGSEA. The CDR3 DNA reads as TGCAGCGTTTACAAACAGGGGATGAACACTGAAGCTTTCTTT. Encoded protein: CSVYKQGMNTEAFF.

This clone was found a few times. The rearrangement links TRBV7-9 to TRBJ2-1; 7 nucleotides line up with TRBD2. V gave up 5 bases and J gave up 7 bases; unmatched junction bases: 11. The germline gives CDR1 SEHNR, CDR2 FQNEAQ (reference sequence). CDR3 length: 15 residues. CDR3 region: CASSLTSSGRNEQFF. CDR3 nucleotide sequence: TGTGCCAGCAGCCTCACCTCTAGCGGACGTAATGAGCAGTTCTTC.

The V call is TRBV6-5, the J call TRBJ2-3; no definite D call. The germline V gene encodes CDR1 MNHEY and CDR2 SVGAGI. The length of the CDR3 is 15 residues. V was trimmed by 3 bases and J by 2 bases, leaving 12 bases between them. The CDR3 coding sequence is TGTGCCAGCAGTTATTCGAGGTTTACCACAGATACGCAGTATTTT. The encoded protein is CASSYSRFTTDTQYF.

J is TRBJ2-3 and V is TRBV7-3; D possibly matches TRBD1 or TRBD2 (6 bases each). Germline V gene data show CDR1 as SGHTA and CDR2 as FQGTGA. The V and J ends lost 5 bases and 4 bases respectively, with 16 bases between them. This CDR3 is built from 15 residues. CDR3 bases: TGTGCCAGCAGCCTCGGGGGCCTAGCGTCAGATACGCAGTATTTT. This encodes CASSLGGLASDTQYF.

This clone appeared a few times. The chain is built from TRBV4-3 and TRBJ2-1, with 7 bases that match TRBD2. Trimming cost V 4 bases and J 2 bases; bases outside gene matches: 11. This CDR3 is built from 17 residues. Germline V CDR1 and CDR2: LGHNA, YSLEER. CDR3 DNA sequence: TGCGCCAGCAGCCGTCAGGCCGGGGAGGGGCCCTACAATGAGCAGTTCTTC. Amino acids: CASSRQAGEGPYNEQFF.

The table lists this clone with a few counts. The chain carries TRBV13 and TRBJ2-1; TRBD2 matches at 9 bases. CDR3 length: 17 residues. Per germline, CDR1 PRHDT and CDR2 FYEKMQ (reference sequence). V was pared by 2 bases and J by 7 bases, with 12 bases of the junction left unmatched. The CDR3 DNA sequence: TGTGCCAGCAGCTTACAGAAGAAGACTAGCGGCCGTAATGAGCAGTTCTTC. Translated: CASSLQKKTSGRNEQFF.

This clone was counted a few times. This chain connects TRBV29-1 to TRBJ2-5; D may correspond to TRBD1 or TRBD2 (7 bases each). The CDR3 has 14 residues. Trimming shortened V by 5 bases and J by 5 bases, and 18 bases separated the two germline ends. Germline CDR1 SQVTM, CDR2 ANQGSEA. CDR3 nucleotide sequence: TGCAGCGTTCTAGGGCTCAGGGGGGGCGAGACCCAGTACTTC. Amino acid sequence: CSVLGLRGGETQYF.